This TCR beta chain derives from a study of beta chain features in type 1 diabetes. Across the study: Cell yields, age and gender were similar between patients and healthy donors. Study conclusions and caveats: Fewer insertions but more deletions were seen at VDJ junctions in type 1 diabetes patients. Any HLA type influence on TCRB rearrangement was left unresolved here.

Expressed TCRB transcripts were sequenced because the isolated RNA had all been reverse transcribed beforehand. Produced via immunoSEQ multiplex PCR; TCRdb's table is partial and in-frame only. The sample lists hundreds of thousands of clones, 17% seen once, with about 0.025% in the top ten. This clone was seen only a few times. Its antigen is currently unknown. With 4 bases removed from V and 3 bases from J, the gap between germline ends came to 18 bases. The germline CDR1 and CDR2 sequences are SQVTM and ANQGSEA. The CDR3 is 15 amino acids. V usage is TRBV29-1 and J usage is TRBJ1-2; maybe TRBD1 (6 bases). The sample consisted of naive CD4+ T cells from blood. This TCR came from a woman aged 18-35 years in good health. This CDR3 reads CSVVSRGAADYGYTF. CDR3 sequence (DNA): TGCAGCGTTGTCTCCCGGGGGGCGGCAGACTATGGCTACACCTTC.